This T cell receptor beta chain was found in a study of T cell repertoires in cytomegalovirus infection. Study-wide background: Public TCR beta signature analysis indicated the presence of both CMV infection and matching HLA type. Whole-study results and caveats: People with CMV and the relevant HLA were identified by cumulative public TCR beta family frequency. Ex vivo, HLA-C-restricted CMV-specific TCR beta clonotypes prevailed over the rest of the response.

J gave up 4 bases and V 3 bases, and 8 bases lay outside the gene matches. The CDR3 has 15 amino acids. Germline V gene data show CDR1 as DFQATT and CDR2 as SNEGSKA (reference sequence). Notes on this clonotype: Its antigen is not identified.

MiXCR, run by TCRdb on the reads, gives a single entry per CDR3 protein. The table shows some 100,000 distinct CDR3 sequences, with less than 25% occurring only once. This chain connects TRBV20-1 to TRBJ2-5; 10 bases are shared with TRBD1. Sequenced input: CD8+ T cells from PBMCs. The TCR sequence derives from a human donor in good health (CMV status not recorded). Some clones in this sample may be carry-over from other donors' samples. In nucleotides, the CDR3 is TGCAGTGCTAGCCCCGGGACAGGGGAAACAGAGACCCAGTACTTC. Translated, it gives CSASPGTGETETQYF.